This T cell receptor (beta chain) originates from a study of blood T cell repertoires in COVID-19. Sequenced by immunoSEQ multiplex PCR; TCRdb stores in-frame clones only, minus some. The sample shows 110,000 to 150,000 clones, approximately 86% of them seen only once. This TCR derives from a man between 65 and 79 years old with acute or convalescent COVID-19. The material sequenced was peripheral blood.

The CDR3 region is CASSQGRGLGSYNEQFF. The CDR3 coding sequence is TGCGCCAGCAGCCAGGGAAGGGGTCTCGGCTCCTACAATGAGCAGTTCTTC. This chain joins TRBV5-1 and TRBJ2-1; possibly TRBD1 for D (5 bases). The CDR3 loop spans 17 amino acids. CDR1 is SGHRS and CDR2 is YFSETQ in the germline V gene. The germline V and J ends were trimmed by 4 bases and 0 bases, with 17 bases remaining between them.